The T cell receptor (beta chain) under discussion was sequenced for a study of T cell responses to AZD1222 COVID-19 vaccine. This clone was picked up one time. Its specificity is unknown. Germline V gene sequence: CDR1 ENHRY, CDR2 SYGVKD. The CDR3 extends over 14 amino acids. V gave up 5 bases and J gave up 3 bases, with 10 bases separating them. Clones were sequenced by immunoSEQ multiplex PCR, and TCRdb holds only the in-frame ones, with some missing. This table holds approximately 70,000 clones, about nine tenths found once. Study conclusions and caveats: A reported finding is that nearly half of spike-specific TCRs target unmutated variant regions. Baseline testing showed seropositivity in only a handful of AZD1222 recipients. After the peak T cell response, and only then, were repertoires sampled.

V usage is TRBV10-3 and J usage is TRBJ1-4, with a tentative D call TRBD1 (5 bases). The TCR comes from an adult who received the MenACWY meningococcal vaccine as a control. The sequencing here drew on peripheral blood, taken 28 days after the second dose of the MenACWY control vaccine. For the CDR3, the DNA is TGTGCCATCAGTCGGGACGGGGCTAATGAAAAACTGTTTTTT. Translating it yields CAISRDGANEKLFF.